This TCR beta chain derives from a study of shared clonotypes between healthy human individuals. Study at large: Donor composition was a couple of women and a few men, aged 18 to 49.

The donors, healthy adults who were HIV-negative, had experienced no recent acute infections or vaccinations. Extraction of genomic DNA in unsorted samples used approximately 100 million PBMCs. This clone occurred once. Germline V gene data show CDR1 as SEHNR and CDR2 as FQNEAQ (reference sequence). Between the trimmed V and J ends, which lost 0 bases and 4 bases, there was a span of 8 bases. This CDR3 is 14 amino acids long. Deep-level running was used for the assay. TCRdb's copy holds only in-frame clones and misses some; the assay was immunoSEQ multiplex PCR. The sample has approximately 500,000 clones, 75% to 80% seen once.

Sequencing input: PBMCs. V is TRBV7-9 and J is TRBJ2-3; D not certain. The TCR comes from a woman aged 40 to 50 in good health. Some clones in this sample may be carry-over from other donors' samples. Here the CDR3 reads CASSLALLADTQYF. The CDR3 DNA reads TGTGCCAGCAGCTTAGCGCTTCTGGCAGATACGCAGTATTTT.